A selection of T cell receptor beta chains follows, all from one sample in a study of blood T cell repertoires in COVID-19. The method was immunoSEQ multiplex PCR; TCRdb's version includes in-frame clones alone and lacks a portion of them. This table has fewer than 60,000 clones, 65% to 85% appearing once. The sequencing input was peripheral blood. These receptors came from a man aged 80 or over with COVID-19, enrolled during active disease. Both conserved end residues are part of each CDR3. The order of the fields is V gene, clone size, J gene, D gene, CDR3 protein, CDR3 DNA. D genes are given only for firm matches. Clone size, where shown, is once, few, many, or a class for clones that have expanded.

TRBV7-8	-	TRBJ2-7	-	CASSLGLGQNYEQYF	TGTGCCAGCAGCCTAGGATTAGGACAGAACTACGAGCAGTACTTC
TRBV4-3	few	TRBJ1-6	-	CASSRVQGSNSPLHF	TGCGCCAGCAGCCGAGTACAGGGCTCTAATTCACCCCTCCACTTT
TRBV10-3	-	TRBJ1-1	TRBD1	CAIGTGGGSTEAFF	TGTGCCATAGGGACAGGGGGCGGGAGCACTGAAGCTTTCTTT
TRBV5-6	-	TRBJ2-3	TRBD2	CASSQGLAGGPTDTQYF	TGTGCCAGCAGCCAAGGACTAGCGGGAGGGCCGACAGATACGCAGTATTTT
TRBV19	few	TRBJ1-5	TRBD1	CASSKTGGYNSNQPQHF	TGTGCCAGTAGTAAGACAGGGGGATACAATAGCAATCAGCCCCAGCATTTT
TRBV2	-	TRBJ1-5	TRBD1	CASSEEGTTGGEEPQHF	TGTGCCAGCAGTGAGGAGGGTACGACAGGGGGTGAGGAGCCCCAGCATTTT
TRBV11-2	-	TRBJ1-2	TRBD1	CASSPGTGPYGYTF	TGTGCCAGCAGCCCCGGGACAGGACCCTATGGCTACACCTTC
TRBV7-9	-	TRBJ1-6	-	CASSLESQDSPLHF	TGTGCCAGCAGCTTAGAGAGTCAGGATTCACCCCTCCACTTT
TRBV19	-	TRBJ2-6	TRBD2	CASSTGRLAGEPGANVLTF	TGTGCCAGTAGTACGGGGAGGCTAGCGGGAGAGCCTGGGGCCAACGTCCTGACTTTC
TRBV7-9	-	TRBJ2-4	TRBD2	CASSLDLAGVAKNIQYF	TGTGCCAGCAGCTTAGACTTAGCGGGGGTAGCCAAAAACATTCAGTACTTC
TRBV9	-	TRBJ2-2	TRBD2	CASSLRGDANTGELFF	TGTGCCAGCAGCCTTCGGGGGGACGCGAACACCGGGGAGCTGTTTTTT
TRBV19	few	TRBJ1-5	TRBD1	CASSYTGTGSQPQHF	TGTGCCAGTAGCTACACCGGGACAGGGTCTCAGCCCCAGCATTTT
TRBV7-2	-	TRBJ1-3	-	CASSLGRSSGNTIYF	TGTGCCAGCAGCTTAGGGCGGAGCTCTGGAAACACCATATATTTT
TRBV27	-	TRBJ1-2	TRBD1	CASRPGGPTYGYTF	TGTGCCAGCCGCCCAGGGGGCCCTACATATGGCTACACCTTC
TRBV7-8	-	TRBJ1-1	-	CASSLVGGMNTEAFF	TGTGCCAGCAGCTTAGTGGGCGGGATGAACACTGAAGCTTTCTTT
TRBV15	-	TRBJ1-5	TRBD1	CATNRDRGGNQPQHF	TGTGCCACCAACCGGGACAGGGGCGGGAATCAGCCCCAGCATTTT
TRBV7-9	-	TRBJ2-1	TRBD1	CASSLAGTAANEQFF	TGTGCCAGCAGCCTCGCCGGGACAGCGGCCAATGAGCAGTTCTTC
TRBV6-5	-	TRBJ2-3	TRBD1	CASSSDRVGTDTQYF	TGTGCCAGCAGTTCAGACAGGGTTGGCACAGATACGCAGTATTTT
TRBV19	-	TRBJ1-1	-	CASIGLNTEAFF	TGTGCCAGTATTGGCTTGAACACTGAAGCTTTCTTT
TRBV5-4	-	TRBJ2-7	-	CASSGRGGEGVYEQYF	TGTGCCAGCAGCGGACGGGGCGGGGAGGGGGTCTACGAGCAGTACTTC
TRBV24-1	-	TRBJ2-3	-	CATSDLLGTDTQYF	TGTGCCACCAGTGATTTGCTAGGCACAGATACGCAGTATTTT
TRBV24-1	-	TRBJ1-2	-	CATSDFGGDGYTF	TGTGCCACCAGTGATTTCGGAGGGGATGGCTACACCTTC